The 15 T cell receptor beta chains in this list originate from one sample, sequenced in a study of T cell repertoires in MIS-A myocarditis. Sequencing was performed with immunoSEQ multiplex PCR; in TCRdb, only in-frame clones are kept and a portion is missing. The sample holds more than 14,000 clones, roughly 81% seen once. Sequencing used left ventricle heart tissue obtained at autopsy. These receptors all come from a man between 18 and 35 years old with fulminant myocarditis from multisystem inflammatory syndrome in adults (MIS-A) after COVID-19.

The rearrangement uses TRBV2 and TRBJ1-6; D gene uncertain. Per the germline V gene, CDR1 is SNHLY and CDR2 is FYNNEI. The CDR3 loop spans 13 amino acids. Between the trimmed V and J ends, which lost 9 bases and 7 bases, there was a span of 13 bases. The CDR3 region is CASLGVKNSPLHF. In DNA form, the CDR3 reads TGTGCCAGTCTGGGCGTGAAAAATTCACCCCTCCACTTT.

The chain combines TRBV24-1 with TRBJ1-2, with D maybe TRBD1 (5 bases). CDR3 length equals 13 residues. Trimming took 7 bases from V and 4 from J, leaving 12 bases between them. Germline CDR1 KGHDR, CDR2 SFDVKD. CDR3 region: CATSGGVGYGYTF. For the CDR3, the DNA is TGTGCCACCAGCGGGGGAGTCGGCTATGGCTACACCTTC.

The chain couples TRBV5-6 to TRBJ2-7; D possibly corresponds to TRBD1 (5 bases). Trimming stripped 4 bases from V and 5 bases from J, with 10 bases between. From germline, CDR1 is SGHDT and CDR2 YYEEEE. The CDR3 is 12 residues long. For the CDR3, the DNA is TGTGCCAGCAGCCCATGGGGCCACGAGCAGTACTTC. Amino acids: CASSPWGHEQYF.

Here the CDR3 reads CASRTRGGLNTEAFF. For the CDR3, the DNA is TGTGCCAGCAGGACCCGAGGGGGATTGAACACTGAAGCTTTCTTT. This rearrangement joins TRBV13 to TRBJ1-1; possible D gene TRBD1, 6 bases. V was shortened by 6 bases and J by 0 bases, with 14 bases between the two germline ends. Germline assignment: CDR1 PRHDT and CDR2 FYEKMQ (reference sequence). This CDR3 region has 15 residues.

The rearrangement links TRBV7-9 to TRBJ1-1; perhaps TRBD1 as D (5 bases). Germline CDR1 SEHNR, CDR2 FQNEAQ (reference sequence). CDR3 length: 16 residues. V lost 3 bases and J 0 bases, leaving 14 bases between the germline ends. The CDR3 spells CASSFHQRQMNTEAFF. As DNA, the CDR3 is TGTGCCAGCAGCTTCCACCAACGACAGATGAACACTGAAGCTTTCTTT.

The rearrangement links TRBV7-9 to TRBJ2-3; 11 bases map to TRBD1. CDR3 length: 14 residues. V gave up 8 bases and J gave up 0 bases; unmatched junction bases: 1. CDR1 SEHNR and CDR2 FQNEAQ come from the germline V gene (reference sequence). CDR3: CASGQGASTDTQYF. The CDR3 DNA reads TGTGCCAGCGGACAGGGGGCGAGCACAGATACGCAGTATTTT.

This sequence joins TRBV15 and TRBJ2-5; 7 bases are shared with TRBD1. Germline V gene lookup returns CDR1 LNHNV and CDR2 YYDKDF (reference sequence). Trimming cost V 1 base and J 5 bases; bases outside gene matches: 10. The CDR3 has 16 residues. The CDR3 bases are TGTGCCACCAGCAGAGGGCTCGGGACAGCTAGGGAGACCCAGTACTTC. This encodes CATSRGLGTARETQYF.

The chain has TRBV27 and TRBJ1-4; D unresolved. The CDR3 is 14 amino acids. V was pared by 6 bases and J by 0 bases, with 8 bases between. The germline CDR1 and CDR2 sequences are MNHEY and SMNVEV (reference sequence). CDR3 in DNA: TGTGCCAGCAGGGGGATATCAACTAATGAAAAACTGTTTTTT. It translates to CASRGISTNEKLFF.

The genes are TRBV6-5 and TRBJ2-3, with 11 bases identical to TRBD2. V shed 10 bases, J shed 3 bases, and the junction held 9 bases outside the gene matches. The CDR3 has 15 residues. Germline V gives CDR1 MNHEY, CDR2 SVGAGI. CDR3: CATPKGTSGTDTQYF. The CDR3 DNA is TGTGCCACCCCGAAGGGGACTAGCGGAACAGATACGCAGTATTTT.

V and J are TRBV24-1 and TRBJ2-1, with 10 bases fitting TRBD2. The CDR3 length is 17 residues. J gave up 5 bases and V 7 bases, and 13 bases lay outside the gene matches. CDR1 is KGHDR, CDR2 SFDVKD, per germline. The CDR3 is CATRRSGGAVLDNEQFF. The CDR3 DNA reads TGTGCCACCAGGAGAAGCGGGGGGGCCGTTTTGGACAATGAGCAGTTCTTC.

This chain's CDR3 is CASSPDRGYGYTF. As DNA, the CDR3 is TGTGCCAGCAGTCCGGACAGGGGCTATGGCTACACCTTC. The chain is built from TRBV6-5 and TRBJ1-2; 9 nucleotides align to TRBD1. The CDR3 runs 13 residues. Germline V gene data show CDR1 as MNHEY and CDR2 as SVGAGI. V trimming: 5 bases; J trimming: 4 bases; junction bases outside the gene matches: 2.

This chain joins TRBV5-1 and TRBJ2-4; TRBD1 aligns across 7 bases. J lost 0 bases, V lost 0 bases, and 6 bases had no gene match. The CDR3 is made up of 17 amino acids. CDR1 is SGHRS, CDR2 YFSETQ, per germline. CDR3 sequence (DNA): TGCGCCAGCAGCTTGGAACCCACAGGGGTAGCCAAAAACATTCAGTACTTC. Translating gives CASSLEPTGVAKNIQYF.

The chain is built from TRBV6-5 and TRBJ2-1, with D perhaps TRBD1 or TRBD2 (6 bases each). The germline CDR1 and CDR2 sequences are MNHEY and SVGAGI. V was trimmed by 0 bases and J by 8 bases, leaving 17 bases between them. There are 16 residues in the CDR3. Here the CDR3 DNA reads TGTGCCAGCAGTTACTCGACAGGACTAATGAGCCATGAGCAGTTCTTC. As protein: CASSYSTGLMSHEQFF.

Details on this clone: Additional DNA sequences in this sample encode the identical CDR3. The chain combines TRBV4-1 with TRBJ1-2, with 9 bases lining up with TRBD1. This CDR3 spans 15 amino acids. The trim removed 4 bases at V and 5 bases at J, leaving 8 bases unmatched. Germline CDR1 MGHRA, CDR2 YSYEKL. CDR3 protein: CASSRTGTGSYGYTF. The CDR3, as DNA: TGCGCCAGCAGCCGGACCGGGACAGGGTCTTATGGCTACACCTTC.

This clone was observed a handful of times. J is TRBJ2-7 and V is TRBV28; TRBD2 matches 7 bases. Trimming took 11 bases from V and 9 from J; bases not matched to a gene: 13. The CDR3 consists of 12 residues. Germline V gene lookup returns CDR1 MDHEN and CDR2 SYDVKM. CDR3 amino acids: CAGGRLGGTQYF. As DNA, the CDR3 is TGTGCCGGCGGACGCCTCGGGGGGACGCAGTACTTC.